The sequence of this T cell receptor beta chain was determined in a study of T cells in Graves' hyperthyroidism and ophthalmopathy. This clonotype was counted at least ten times. CDR3 size: 15 residues. The junction had 5 bases not matched to a gene; V was cut back by 5 bases and J by 0 bases. Per germline, CDR1 SGHTA and CDR2 FQGNSA. Template material for amplifying TCR beta CDR3 regions consisted of RNA transcripts. First-round RT-PCR of the TCR CDR3 relied on the HTBI primer set. From the multiplex PCR reads, TCRdb called clonotypes with MiXCR, one entry per CDR3 protein. Of about 420,000 distinct CDR3 sequences listed, approximately 15% are singletons.

Sequenced sample: blood. The source of this sequence is a woman aged 18-30 years with Graves' hyperthyroidism. This chain joins TRBV7-2 and TRBJ2-3; 7 nucleotides line up with TRBD2. The CDR3, as DNA: TGTGCCAGCAGCACGAGCGGGGCTAGCACAGATACGCAGTATTTT. Its translation: CASSTSGASTDTQYF. Together with reference TRBV7-2 and TRBJ2-3, the CDR3 gives the full variable domain: GAGVSQSPSNKVTEKGKDVELRCDPISGHTALYWYRQSLGQGLEFLIYFQGNSAPDKSGLPSDRFSAERTGGSVSTLTIQRTQQEDSAVYLCASSTSGASTDTQYFGPGTRLTVL.